This T cell receptor (beta chain) is drawn from a study of cytomegalovirus exposure and HLA in healthy donors. Study-wide results and limits: The study reported that TCR beta sequences accurately predicted HLA-A and HLA-B alleles in most subjects. In a later analysis, several top co-occurrence clusters appeared linked to parvovirus B19, influenza, CMV and Epstein-Barr virus. Later analysis identified a missense DCLRE1C variant that was linked to TCR beta V- and J-gene trimming. Published work reported that the classifier diagnosed cytomegalovirus status with high specificity and sensitivity.

Trimming pared 2 bases from V and 8 bases from J, leaving 9 bases between. In germline, CDR1 is MNHEY, CDR2 SVGAGI. The CDR3 consists of 13 residues. Both 60 Vbeta primers and 13 Jbeta primers went into the PCR. Libraries were prepared by immunoSEQ multiplex PCR; TCRdb keeps only in-frame clonotypes and omits some of them. The sample carries approximately 61,000 clones, around three quarters recorded once. Details on this clone: The antigen remains undetermined.

This rearrangement joins TRBV6-5 to TRBJ1-4; D is unclear. Specimen: PBMCs. The TCR comes from a man between 18 and 35 years old in good health and CMV-seropositive. The CDR3 nucleotides are TGTGCCAGCAGTTACAGCGATGAGGAAAAACTGTTTTTT. Amino acid sequence: CASSYSDEEKLFF.